This T cell receptor beta chain was retrieved from a study of blood T cell repertoires in COVID-19. About the research overall: PBMCs, B-cell-depleted T cells, or T cells were the source of the cDNA or gDNA that made up the material.

Germline lookup yields CDR1 SNHLY and CDR2 FYNNEI. V dropped 2 bases and J dropped 2 bases, with 14 bases sitting between them. This CDR3 contains 16 residues. In this sample, this clone turned up once. Per the original data handling: The authors estimated nucleated cell counts from reference gene primer amplification. Libraries were prepared by immunoSEQ multiplex PCR; TCRdb keeps only in-frame clonotypes and omits some of them. V, J and clone size were drawn from that table, and D and trimming were deduced from the DNA. This sample has 130,000 to 150,000 clones; approximately 87% occur once, and the top ten carry less than 10%.

This clonotype was sampled from a woman between 45 and 60 years old with active or convalescent COVID-19. The sequenced sample was peripheral blood. The gene calls are TRBV2 and TRBJ2-3; tentative D call: TRBD2 (6 bases). The CDR3 loop reads CASSEQGDSYTDTQYF. Written as DNA, the CDR3 is TGTGCCAGCAGTGAACAAGGGGACTCCTACACAGATACGCAGTATTTT.